The next 10 T cell receptor beta chains were all read from a single sample in a study of long-term antiretroviral therapy in people with HIV. Survey-level immunoSEQ v3.0 assays were run. The repertoire was sequenced with immunoSEQ multiplex PCR; TCRdb's copy has only in-frame clones and lacks some. The sample has tens of thousands of clones, around 96% seen once. Here the sequenced sample was unsorted PBMCs, taken 3.7 years after starting antiretroviral therapy. The receptors were sampled from a woman in her 50s with HIV.

This clone has just a few counts. This chain uses TRBV7-3 with TRBJ1-1; no reliable D call. This CDR3 contains 16 residues. Trimming pared 0 bases from V and 1 base from J, leaving 12 bases between. Germline CDR1 is SGHTA and CDR2 is FQGTGA. CDR3 DNA sequence: TGTGCCAGCAGCTTAACTCGATCGCCTGGGAACACTGAAGCTTTCTTT. It yields the protein CASSLTRSPGNTEAFF.

For this clone: A junction boundary mismatches the germline segment, possibly from a read error. The chain links TRBV7-7 to TRBJ1-3, with 10 bases that match TRBD1. From germline, CDR1 is SSHAT and CDR2 FNYEAQ (reference sequence). The CDR3 contains 15 residues. The CDR3 DNA is TGTGCTAGCAGCCCCGGGACAGGGGCTGGAAACACCATATATTTT. Translating gives CASSPGTGAGNTIYF.

The chain carries TRBV10-3 and TRBJ1-3; no firm D call. The germline V gene has CDR1 ENHRY and CDR2 SYGVKD. Trimming took off 7 bases at V and 0 bases at J, with 10 bases between the two ends. The CDR3 has 14 residues. This chain's CDR3 is CAIMGSLSGNTIYF. CDR3 nucleotides: TGTGCCATCATGGGATCCCTCTCTGGAAACACCATATATTTT.

The rearrangement uses TRBV4-1 and TRBJ2-1, with 12 bases identical to TRBD1. There are 16 residues in the CDR3. With 1 base clipped from V and 10 bases from J, the junction kept 8 bases outside the gene matches. CDR1 is MGHRA, CDR2 YSYEKL, per germline. The CDR3 DNA is TGCGCCAGCAGCCAAGCTCCGGGACAGGGGGCCTGGGAGCAGTTCTTC. Encoded protein: CASSQAPGQGAWEQFF.

The J gene is TRBJ2-2, the V gene TRBV6-6, with 16 bases fitting TRBD2. CDR3 length equals 16 residues. After removal of 6 bases from V and 7 bases from J, the junction contained 5 bases not matched to a gene. CDR1 and CDR2 (germline): MNHNY, SVGAGI (reference sequence). The DNA for the CDR3 is TGTGCCAGCAGGCCGGGACTAGCGGGGGGGGACGGGGAGCTGTTTTTT. It specifies CASRPGLAGGDGELFF.

The J gene is TRBJ1-2, the V gene TRBV11-1; 7 bases fit TRBD1. The CDR3 extends over 13 amino acids. Per the germline V gene, CDR1 is SGHAT and CDR2 is FQDESV (reference sequence). Losses at the gene ends were 5 bases for V and 7 bases for J; bases not matched to a gene: 7. CDR3 coding DNA: TGTGCCAGCAGCCAGACAGGGATAGCTGGCTACACCTTC. Its protein is CASSQTGIAGYTF.

The chain has TRBV19 and TRBJ1-6, with 8 bases identical to TRBD1. The CDR3 is made up of 15 amino acids. The trim removed 1 base at V and 10 bases at J, leaving 6 bases unmatched. Per the germline V gene, CDR1 is LNHDA and CDR2 is SQIVND (reference sequence). CDR3: CASSIGGRGPSPLHF. CDR3 in DNA: TGTGCCAGTAGTATAGGTGGCAGGGGGCCGTCACCCCTCCACTTT.

The CDR3 DNA is TGTGCCAGCAGTGGACTAGCGGGGTACAATGAGCAGTTCTTC. Protein sequence: CASSGLAGYNEQFF. The rearrangement joins TRBV27 to TRBJ2-1, with 12 bases lining up with TRBD2. V lost 5 bases to trimming and J lost 4 bases; unmatched junction nucleotides: 0. In germline, CDR1 is MNHEY, CDR2 SMNVEV (reference sequence). The CDR3 has 14 amino acids.

This chain's CDR3 is CASSSPTQETQYF. The CDR3 coding sequence is TGTGCCAGCAGCTCCCCTACTCAAGAGACCCAGTACTTC. The chain recombines TRBV7-9 with TRBJ2-5; D not certain. The CDR3 has 13 amino acids. The ends were cut back, 4 bases at V and 2 bases at J, with 8 bases in the middle. Germline lookup yields CDR1 SEHNR and CDR2 FQNEAQ (reference sequence).

The chain recombines TRBV4-1 with TRBJ1-4; no clear D. There are 16 residues in the CDR3. Per germline, CDR1 MGHRA and CDR2 YSYEKL. V lost 0 bases and J lost 7, with 15 bases in between. Here the CDR3 DNA reads TGCGCCAGCAGCCAAGAATGGCAGAGTCACAGTGAAAAACTGTTTTTT. This sequence encodes CASSQEWQSHSEKLFF.